This is a list of T cell receptor beta chains from one sample in a study of blood T cell repertoires in COVID-19. The table came from immunoSEQ multiplex PCR; TCRdb's copy has only in-frame clones and leaves some out. Here the sample spans roughly 190,000 clones, 85% being singletons. Sequenced: peripheral blood. Source of these receptors: a woman aged 55 to 70 with acute or convalescent COVID-19. CDR3s include the opening cysteine and the closing phenylalanine or tryptophan. D genes are given only for firm matches.

CASRPKQRVGTEAFF,TRBJ1-1,-,TRBV7-9
CASSYGQVGEAFF,TRBJ1-1,TRBD1,TRBV3-1/TRBV3-2
CASRGGRAKNEQFF,TRBJ2-1,TRBD2,TRBV27
CASSFRQPDTQYF,TRBJ2-3,-,TRBV11-3
CASKDSTGSYEQYF,TRBJ2-7,-,TRBV19
CASSSRTSLNEQFF,TRBJ2-1,-,TRBV19
CASLAGASYNEQFF,TRBJ2-1,TRBD2,TRBV2
CASSETAGTGSVREKLFF,TRBJ1-4,TRBD1,TRBV6-1
CASSLGAGARLETQYF,TRBJ2-5,-,TRBV5-8
CASRITGTSWETQYF,TRBJ2-5,TRBD2,TRBV19
CASSYGAYGYTF,TRBJ1-2,-,TRBV6-5
CASSLPRDSRMNTEAFF,TRBJ1-1,-,TRBV7-2
CASSPGTVGNTIYF,TRBJ1-3,TRBD1,TRBV5-1
CAWSSQRSEAFF,TRBJ1-1,-,TRBV30
CASSIEQDQPQHF,TRBJ1-5,-,TRBV19
CASSLGIPREGRYF,TRBJ2-3,TRBD2,TRBV11-3
CASRRDRGSDTIYF,TRBJ1-3,TRBD1,TRBV5-1
CASSETGRGYGYTF,TRBJ1-2,-,TRBV28
CASSKGSLGQLNQPQHF,TRBJ1-5,-,TRBV21-1
CASSLQGGGNTEAFF,TRBJ1-1,-,TRBV7-3
CSVTGTGPNQPQHF,TRBJ1-5,TRBD1,TRBV29-1
CASSSRTSGLDTQYF,TRBJ2-3,TRBD2,TRBV7-9
CASSNTGKNTEAFF,TRBJ1-1,-,TRBV5-1
CASSVDRGREAFF,TRBJ1-1,TRBD1,TRBV11-2
CASSFFYYGYGYTF,TRBJ1-2,-,TRBV12-1
CASSLSPGDKYEKLFF,TRBJ1-4,-,TRBV27
CASSPPQRPNEQFF,TRBJ2-1,-,TRBV18
CASSLEGSSKNIQYF,TRBJ2-4,-,TRBV28
CATSDSTRTATNEKLFF,TRBJ1-4,-,TRBV24-1
CASSPTDRSSIYF,TRBJ1-3,-,TRBV18
CASSLEPGVRYNEQFF,TRBJ2-1,-,TRBV7-6
CAWSGLGRRTDTQYF,TRBJ2-3,-,TRBV30
CASGAGTGYGYTF,TRBJ1-2,TRBD1,TRBV27
CASSSRDSRGTQYF,TRBJ2-5,-,TRBV5-4
CASSGSSTEAFF,TRBJ1-1,-,TRBV3-1/TRBV3-2
CASSFDRDRVSDTQYF,TRBJ2-3,TRBD1,TRBV27
CAISRGTDPLYGYTF,TRBJ1-2,TRBD1,TRBV10-3
CASSLSTPGVSNQPQHF,TRBJ1-5,-,TRBV19
CASSQDRGGRGTNTEAFF,TRBJ1-1,-,TRBV4-1
CASSLVGGNTEAFF,TRBJ1-1,-,TRBV6-6